Listed below are T cell receptor beta chains from one sample, sequenced in a study of PD-1 blockade in classical Hodgkin lymphoma. The assay was immunoSEQ multiplex PCR, and TCRdb's table has in-frame clones only and misses some. Here the sample spans roughly 7,300 clones, 78% being singletons. The sample was peripheral blood mononuclear cells (PBMCs). All receptors come from a human donor with classical Hodgkin lymphoma. CDR3s include the opening cysteine and the closing phenylalanine or tryptophan. The D gene is left open where the match is weak. Rows give clone size only sometimes, using once, few, many, or a class for an expanded clone.

cdr3_length	clone_size	v_call	j_call	d_call	cdr3_aa	cdr3_nt
13	.	TRBV10-3	TRBJ2-5	TRBD2	CAISTGLAGLPYF	TGTGCCATCAGTACCGGACTAGCGGGACTTCCGTACTTC
12	few	TRBV6-6	TRBJ2-1	.	CASSLVDNEQFF	TGTGCCAGCAGTTTGGTCGACAATGAGCAGTTCTTC
13	.	TRBV4-2	TRBJ2-5	.	CASSQDQEETQYF	TGTGCCAGCAGCCAAGACCAGGAAGAGACCCAGTACTTC
18	.	TRBV5-1	TRBJ2-7	TRBD2	CASSLVGYLAGEGHEQYF	TGCGCCAGCAGCTTGGTAGGTTATTTAGCGGGAGAAGGTCACGAGCAGTACTTC
14	few	TRBV2	TRBJ2-2	TRBD1	CASREGQGFGELFF	TGTGCCAGCAGAGAGGGACAGGGTTTCGGGGAGCTGTTTTTT
13	.	TRBV18	TRBJ1-6	.	CASSPTRDSPLHF	TGTGCCAGCTCCCCCACGAGGGATTCACCCCTCCACTTT
13	.	TRBV19	TRBJ2-3	.	CASSRMSADTQYF	TGTGCCAGTAGTCGGATGTCCGCGGATACGCAGTATTTT
16	.	TRBV27	TRBJ2-2	TRBD2	CASTRDSGRLSGELFF	TGTGCCAGCACCCGAGATAGCGGGAGATTGTCCGGGGAGCTGTTTTTT
16	.	TRBV27	TRBJ2-6	.	CASSSITGGGANVLTF	TGTGCCAGCAGTTCAATCACAGGAGGTGGGGCCAACGTCCTGACTTTC
15	.	TRBV19	TRBJ2-1	TRBD2	CASSITSGGNNEQFF	TGTGCCAGTAGTATTACTAGCGGGGGTAACAATGAGCAGTTCTTC
15	.	TRBV2	TRBJ2-7	TRBD2	CASSVLAVGPYEQYF	TGTGCCAGCAGCGTACTAGCGGTTGGACCCTACGAGCAGTACTTC
12	.	TRBV5-6	TRBJ1-2	.	CASSPGHDGYTF	TGTGCCAGCAGCCCGGGACATGATGGCTACACCTTC
14	.	TRBV28	TRBJ1-5	.	CASLTGDSYQPQHF	TGTGCCAGTCTAACGGGTGACAGCTATCAGCCCCAGCATTTT
11	.	TRBV20-1	TRBJ2-3	.	CSASGTDTQYF	TGCAGTGCTAGTGGAACAGATACGCAGTATTTT
15	.	TRBV19	TRBJ2-5	TRBD1	CASSKSDRGPETQYF	TGTGCCAGTAGTAAATCGGACAGGGGGCCAGAGACCCAGTACTTC
15	few	TRBV7-9	TRBJ1-2	.	CASSLDRALNYGYTF	TGTGCCAGCAGCTTAGACAGAGCTTTAAACTATGGCTACACCTTC
15	.	TRBV19	TRBJ2-1	.	CASSINYPSYNEQFF	TGTGCCAGTAGTATCAACTACCCCTCCTACAATGAGCAGTTCTTC
15	.	TRBV27	TRBJ2-5	.	CASSLFFGDQETQYF	TGTGCCAGCAGTTTATTCTTCGGGGACCAAGAGACCCAGTACTTC
14	.	TRBV7-9	TRBJ2-2	.	CASSFGGNTGELFF	TGTGCCAGCAGCTTCGGCGGAAACACCGGGGAGCTGTTTTTT
13	.	TRBV6-1	TRBJ2-3	.	CATEGESTDTQYF	TGTGCCACGGAGGGGGAAAGCACAGATACGCAGTATTTT
15	.	TRBV27	TRBJ2-7	TRBD2	CASSLSGRAGYEQYF	TGTGCCAGCAGTTTAAGCGGGAGGGCCGGATACGAGCAGTACTTC
14	.	TRBV7-2	TRBJ1-4	.	CASSPSLIDEKLFF	TGTGCCAGCAGCCCCTCCCTCATTGATGAAAAACTGTTTTTT
13	.	TRBV6-1	TRBJ2-1	TRBD1	CASSRDSYNEQFF	TGTGCCAGCAGCCGGGACAGCTACAATGAGCAGTTCTTC
14	.	TRBV7-2	TRBJ1-1	.	CASSLEGGLTEAFF	TGTGCCAGCAGCTTAGAGGGGGGTTTGACTGAAGCTTTCTTT
14	.	TRBV25-1	TRBJ2-5	.	CASSEISSGETQYF	TGTGCCAGCAGTGAAATAAGCTCCGGGGAGACCCAGTACTTC
13	.	TRBV10-2	TRBJ1-1	.	CASSESRGTEAFF	TGCGCCAGCAGTGAGTCGAGGGGGACTGAAGCTTTCTTT
13	.	TRBV2	TRBJ1-1	.	CASSTDMNTEAFF	TGTGCCAGCAGTACGGATATGAACACTGAAGCTTTCTTT
19	.	TRBV9	TRBJ1-3	TRBD1	CASSVASGTGLISGNTIYF	TGTGCCAGCAGCGTAGCCTCCGGGACAGGGTTGATCTCTGGAAACACCATATATTTT
13	.	TRBV19	TRBJ1-1	.	CASSSVGNTEAFF	TGTGCCAGTAGTTCGGTGGGGAACACTGAAGCTTTCTTT
16	.	TRBV18	TRBJ1-1	.	CASSPSYGIMNTEAFF	TGTGCCAGCTCACCATCATACGGAATTATGAACACTGAAGCTTTCTTT
16	once	TRBV5-6	TRBJ1-1	.	CASSLGAGKEMSKAFF	TGTGCCAGCAGCTTGGGAGCCGGCAAGGAGATGTCGAAGGCTTTCTTT
16	.	TRBV2	TRBJ1-1	.	CASKKGPSLENTEAFF	TGTGCCAGCAAGAAGGGGCCAAGCTTAGAGAACACTGAAGCTTTCTTT
13	.	TRBV5-4	TRBJ1-1	.	CASSLGSRNEAFF	TGTGCCAGCAGCTTAGGGTCGCGGAATGAAGCTTTCTTT
14	.	TRBV6-5	TRBJ1-2	TRBD1	CASSLTGGSYGYTF	TGTGCCAGCAGTCTGACAGGGGGCAGCTATGGCTACACCTTC
14	.	TRBV6-5	TRBJ2-7	.	CASSYGTDSYEQYF	TGTGCCAGCAGTTACGGGACGGACTCCTACGAGCAGTACTTC